A selection of T cell receptor beta chains follows, all from one sample in a study of T cell repertoires in cytomegalovirus infection. TCRdb passed the reads through MiXCR, listing each CDR3 protein once. There are 35,000 to 55,000 distinct CDR3 sequences in the sample; 20% to 25% occur only once, and roughly 18% lies in the top ten. Their cognate antigens are unknown. Input material: PBMCs, sequenced either directly or after in vitro stimulation (not recorded which). Every receptor here comes from a human donor in good health (CMV status not recorded). Some clones in this sample may be carry-over from other donors' samples. The CDR3 runs from the conserved cysteine through the conserved F or W. Fields, in order: V gene, D gene, J gene, clone size, CDR3 DNA, CDR3 protein. A D gene is named only where the DNA matches it firmly. Clone size is not always given. Where it is, it says once, few, many or a class for expanded clones.

v_call: TRBV2
d_call: NA
j_call: TRBJ2-7
clone_size: few
cdr3_nt: TGTGCCAGCAGTGACCAGGGAACCTACGAGCAGTACTTC
cdr3_aa: CASSDQGTYEQYF

v_call: TRBV7-4
d_call: NA
j_call: TRBJ1-1
clone_size: NA
cdr3_nt: TGTGCCAGCAGCTTAGCGCGGAACACCCTGAACATTGAAGCTTTCTTT
cdr3_aa: CASSLARNTLNIEAFF

v_call: TRBV2
d_call: NA
j_call: TRBJ1-3
clone_size: few
cdr3_nt: TGTGCCAGCAGTGACGTCGCGAGCTCTGGAAACACCATATATTTT
cdr3_aa: CASSDVASSGNTIYF

v_call: TRBV19
d_call: NA
j_call: TRBJ2-7
clone_size: many
cdr3_nt: TGTGCCAGTAGCCCCGTGGAGGGTGACGAGCAGTACTTC
cdr3_aa: CASSPVEGDEQYF

v_call: TRBV20-1
d_call: NA
j_call: TRBJ2-1
clone_size: NA
cdr3_nt: TGCAGTGCTTACTGGCGCTCCTACAATGAGCAGTTCTTC
cdr3_aa: CSAYWRSYNEQFF

v_call: TRBV28
d_call: TRBD1
j_call: TRBJ2-7
clone_size: NA
cdr3_nt: TGTGCCAGCAGTACAGCCGGGACAGGGTCCTACGAGCAGTACTTC
cdr3_aa: CASSTAGTGSYEQYF

v_call: TRBV10-3
d_call: TRBD1
j_call: TRBJ1-1
clone_size: NA
cdr3_nt: TGTGCCATCAGGGGGTTTGGGGACAGAAACACTGAAGCTTTCTTT
cdr3_aa: CAIRGFGDRNTEAFF

v_call: TRBV5-6
d_call: TRBD1
j_call: TRBJ2-2
clone_size: NA
cdr3_nt: TGTGCCAGCAGCGCGACAGGGGGCTTCGGGGAGCTGTTTTTT
cdr3_aa: CASSATGGFGELFF

v_call: TRBV28
d_call: NA
j_call: TRBJ2-5
clone_size: few
cdr3_nt: TGTGCCAGCAGTATTCTCACGGGGGAGGAGACCCAGTACTTC
cdr3_aa: CASSILTGEETQYF

v_call: TRBV7-9
d_call: TRBD1
j_call: TRBJ1-2
clone_size: NA
cdr3_nt: TGTGCCAGCAGCGTCTCCGGGACAGGGATCTATGGCTACACCTTC
cdr3_aa: CASSVSGTGIYGYTF

v_call: TRBV9
d_call: TRBD1
j_call: TRBJ1-2
clone_size: few
cdr3_nt: TGTGCCAGCAGCGCCGGACAGGGACCCGATGGCTACACCTTC
cdr3_aa: CASSAGQGPDGYTF

v_call: TRBV4-1
d_call: TRBD2
j_call: TRBJ2-3
clone_size: few
cdr3_nt: TGCGCCAGCAGCCAAGCGGTAGGGCGGGAGTTGGCAGATACGCAGTATTTT
cdr3_aa: CASSQAVGRELADTQYF

v_call: TRBV25-1
d_call: NA
j_call: TRBJ1-1
clone_size: few
cdr3_nt: TGTGCCAGCAGCCCTCCACCGTACACTGAAGCTTTCTTT
cdr3_aa: CASSPPPYTEAFF

v_call: TRBV11-2
d_call: NA
j_call: TRBJ2-7
clone_size: NA
cdr3_nt: TGTGCCAGCAGCTTAGGACTTCGGCTAGCTCCATACGAGCAGTACTTC
cdr3_aa: CASSLGLRLAPYEQYF

v_call: TRBV29-1
d_call: TRBD1
j_call: TRBJ2-3
clone_size: NA
cdr3_nt: TGCAGCGTTGAACAGGGGGACGGGGATACGCAGTATTTT
cdr3_aa: CSVEQGDGDTQYF

v_call: TRBV12-3/TRBV12-4
d_call: TRBD2
j_call: TRBJ2-1
clone_size: NA
cdr3_nt: TGTGCCAGCAGCCCGATAGCGGGAGCATCCGACAATGAGCAGTTCTTC
cdr3_aa: CASSPIAGASDNEQFF

v_call: TRBV6-2/TRBV6-3
d_call: TRBD2
j_call: TRBJ2-2
clone_size: many
cdr3_nt: TGTGCCAGCACGGGACTAGTCGAGGCCGGGGAGCTGTTTTTT
cdr3_aa: CASTGLVEAGELFF

v_call: TRBV7-2
d_call: TRBD2
j_call: TRBJ2-5
clone_size: NA
cdr3_nt: TGTGCCAGCAGCTTCGGGGGGGCCTCTCAGACCCAGTACTTC
cdr3_aa: CASSFGGASQTQYF

v_call: TRBV20-1
d_call: NA
j_call: TRBJ1-3
clone_size: few
cdr3_nt: TGCAGTGCTAGAGGAGGGGCGGCTGGAAACACCATATATTTT
cdr3_aa: CSARGGAAGNTIYF

v_call: TRBV12-3/TRBV12-4
d_call: NA
j_call: TRBJ1-5
clone_size: many
cdr3_nt: TGTGCCAGCAGTTTATCGGGGAGCAATCAGCCCCAGCATTTT
cdr3_aa: CASSLSGSNQPQHF

v_call: TRBV7-2
d_call: NA
j_call: TRBJ1-2
clone_size: many
cdr3_nt: TGTGCCAGCAGCCCGAGACAGCGTTATGGCTACACCTTC
cdr3_aa: CASSPRQRYGYTF

v_call: TRBV12-3/TRBV12-4
d_call: TRBD1
j_call: TRBJ1-1
clone_size: few
cdr3_nt: TGTGCCAGCAGTTCCATATGGGGGACAGGGCGCGGGGACACTGAAGCTTTCTTT
cdr3_aa: CASSSIWGTGRGDTEAFF

v_call: TRBV5-1
d_call: TRBD1
j_call: TRBJ1-2
clone_size: few
cdr3_nt: TGCGCCAGCAGCTTCCGGGACAGGGGGCCCTATGGCTACACCTTC
cdr3_aa: CASSFRDRGPYGYTF

v_call: TRBV7-9
d_call: TRBD2
j_call: TRBJ2-1
clone_size: many
cdr3_nt: TGTGCCAGCAGCCCCGGTCGTAGCGGGGATGAGCAGTTCTTC
cdr3_aa: CASSPGRSGDEQFF

v_call: TRBV4-1
d_call: NA
j_call: TRBJ2-1
clone_size: few
cdr3_nt: TGCGCCAGCAGCCACGTAGGGGGGCACGTAGATGAGCAGTTCTTC
cdr3_aa: CASSHVGGHVDEQFF

v_call: TRBV10-3
d_call: TRBD2
j_call: TRBJ2-1
clone_size: NA
cdr3_nt: TGTGCCAGCCTTAGCGGGGACTACAATGAGCAGTTCTTC
cdr3_aa: CASLSGDYNEQFF

v_call: TRBV6-1
d_call: TRBD1
j_call: TRBJ2-7
clone_size: many
cdr3_nt: TGTGCCAGCAGTGAACGGGACAGGGGTTACTACGAGCAGTACTTC
cdr3_aa: CASSERDRGYYEQYF

v_call: TRBV28
d_call: TRBD2
j_call: TRBJ2-5
clone_size: many
cdr3_nt: TGTGCCAGCAGTTTTTCTGGGAGGGCCGAAGAGACCCAGTACTTC
cdr3_aa: CASSFSGRAEETQYF

v_call: TRBV2
d_call: TRBD2
j_call: TRBJ2-5
clone_size: few
cdr3_nt: TGTGCCAGCAGCAGGGGACTAGCGGGGGAAGAGACCCAGTACTTC
cdr3_aa: CASSRGLAGEETQYF

v_call: TRBV3-1
d_call: NA
j_call: TRBJ2-2
clone_size: NA
cdr3_nt: TGTGCCAGCAGCCAGCGGGCCGGGGAGCTGTTTTTT
cdr3_aa: CASSQRAGELFF

v_call: TRBV7-2
d_call: NA
j_call: TRBJ2-3
clone_size: many
cdr3_nt: TGTGCCAGCAGCCCCACGCGGGTAAGCACAGATACGCAGTATTTT
cdr3_aa: CASSPTRVSTDTQYF